These 2 T cell receptor beta chains were all obtained from the same sample, sequenced in a study of T-cell reconstitution after alpha-beta-depleted transplantation in children listed by TCRdb under 2016. The treatment or condition label, read with the paper, signifies: allogeneic hematopoietic cell transplantation with graft depleted of TCRalphabeta T cells and CD19 B cells. The library was generated by PCR. Sequenced on an Illumina HiSeq 2500. TCR library preparation used molecular barcoding, with unique molecular identifiers applied to normalize quantification of the TCRbeta repertoire. TCRdb trimmed public reads at Q25 via fastp, called clones via MiXCR and kept in-frame beta chains. Identical CDR3 proteins give one entry, which carries the most common genes and DNA. This sample gives roughly 790,000 distinct CDR3 sequences in total; about 15% of them show up just once. Approximately 5% of the sample comes from the top ten.

This sample comprised PBMCs, mostly from graft donor cells, obtained 360 days after TCRalphabeta/CD19-depleted stem cell transplant. The receptors shown here come from a male patient aged 5 to 17 who had a stem cell transplant for acute lymphoblastic leukemia, so the T cells may come from the graft donor.

This clonotype was detected only a few times. V is TRBV4-1 and J is TRBJ2-5, with 8 bases lining up with TRBD1. The CDR3 length is 17 residues. Germline CDR1 reads MGHRA; CDR2 reads YSYEKL. V lost 2 bases, J lost 5 bases, and 13 bases stayed unmatched. In DNA, the CDR3 is TGCGCCAGCAGCCAACACGCCGGACAGGGAGTTTGGGAGACCCAGTACTTC. It encodes CASSQHAGQGVWETQYF.

Only a few counts were recorded for this clonotype. The chain carries TRBV15 and TRBJ2-7; 9 bases line up with TRBD2. Germline V lookup: CDR1 LNHNV, CDR2 YYDKDF (reference sequence). V was pared by 3 bases and J by 0 bases, with 3 bases of the junction left unmatched. The CDR3 has 15 amino acids. The CDR3 spells CATSSLAGTSYEQYF. The CDR3 DNA is TGTGCCACCAGCAGCCTAGCGGGAACCTCCTACGAGCAGTACTTC.